This TCR beta chain was identified during a study of shared clonotypes between healthy human individuals. In the original workflow: ImmunoSEQ only sent back junction sequences with no quality scores, so filtering was done differently. The protocol was immunoSEQ multiplex PCR, while the TCRdb copy is restricted to in-frame clones and leaves out a portion. That table furnishes V, J and clone size, whereas the DNA furnished D and trimming. The sample lists around 2,000,000 clones; about 95% were seen once. The length of the CDR3 is 13 residues. CDR1 is MNHEY and CDR2 is SVGAGI in the germline V gene. Trimming cost V 8 bases and J 1 base; bases outside gene matches: 4. Findings and caveats of the study: Clonotype sharing across donors was expected to vary with sequencing depth. Across subsets, estimated richness was generally greater for naive than for memory populations.

CD8 cells classed as naive were CD45RO-negative and positively selected for CCR7, excluding terminally differentiated effector memory CD45RA+ cells. Points on this clone: Its matching antigen is unknown.

Source material: naive CD8+ T cells sorted from blood. The chain employs TRBV6-5 and TRBJ1-1; TRBD1 aligns across 7 bases. The receptor's source is a man aged 18 to 29 in good health. The CDR3 DNA follows: TGTGCCAGCCGGTACAGGGGGAACACTGAAGCTTTCTTT. This codes for CASRYRGNTEAFF.